These 2 T cell receptor beta chains originate from one sample sequenced in a study of identical twins. One entry per CDR3 protein, called by TCRdb with MiXCR from the 5' RACE reads. Of 1.5 million to 2 million distinct CDR3 sequences listed, around 33% were seen once; the top ten hold over 0.25%. The sequenced sample was cord blood. The receptors were sampled from a newborn girl in good health.

The chain recombines TRBV13 with TRBJ1-1; D is ambiguous. This CDR3 spans 14 amino acids. The germline V gene has CDR1 PRHDT and CDR2 FYEKMQ (reference sequence). Trimming left V 3 bases short and J 1 base short, with 9 bases between. Here the CDR3 reads CASSFGRRNTEAFF. The CDR3 DNA sequence: TGTGCCAGCAGCTTCGGACGGAGGAACACTGAAGCTTTCTTT.

The table lists this clonotype with a count of one. The chain joins TRBV19 to TRBJ2-1, with D possibly being TRBD2 (7 bases). This CDR3 region has 16 residues. The V end was cut by 3 bases, the J end by 1 base, with 13 bases between. CDR1 is LNHDA and CDR2 is SQIVND in the germline V gene (reference sequence). The CDR3: CASSIARGASYNEQFF. In nucleotides, the CDR3 is TGTGCCAGTAGTATCGCTCGGGGGGCGTCCTACAATGAGCAGTTCTTC.